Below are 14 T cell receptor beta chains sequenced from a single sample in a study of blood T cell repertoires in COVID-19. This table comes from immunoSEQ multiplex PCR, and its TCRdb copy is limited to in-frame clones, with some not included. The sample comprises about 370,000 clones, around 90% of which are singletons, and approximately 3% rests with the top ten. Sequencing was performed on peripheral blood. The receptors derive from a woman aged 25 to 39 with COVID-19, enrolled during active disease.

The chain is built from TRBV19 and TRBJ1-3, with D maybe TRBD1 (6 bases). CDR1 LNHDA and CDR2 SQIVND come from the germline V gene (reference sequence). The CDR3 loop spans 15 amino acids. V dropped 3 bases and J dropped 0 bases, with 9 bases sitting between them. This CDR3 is CASSMWTDSGNTIYF. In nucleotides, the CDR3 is TGTGCCAGTAGTATGTGGACAGACTCTGGAAACACCATATATTTT.

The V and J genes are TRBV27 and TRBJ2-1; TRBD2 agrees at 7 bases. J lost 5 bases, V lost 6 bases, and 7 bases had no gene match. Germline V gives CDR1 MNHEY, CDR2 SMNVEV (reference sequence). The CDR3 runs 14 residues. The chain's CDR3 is CASRPGTTNNEQFF. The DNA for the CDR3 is TGTGCCAGCAGGCCCGGGACTACCAACAATGAGCAGTTCTTC.

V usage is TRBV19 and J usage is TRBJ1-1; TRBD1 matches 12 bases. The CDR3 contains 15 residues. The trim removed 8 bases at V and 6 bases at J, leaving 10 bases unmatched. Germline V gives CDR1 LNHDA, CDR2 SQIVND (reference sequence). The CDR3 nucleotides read TGTGCCAGTTTCCGGGACAGGGGGCGCCGGCCTGAAGCTTTCTTT. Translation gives CASFRDRGRRPEAFF.

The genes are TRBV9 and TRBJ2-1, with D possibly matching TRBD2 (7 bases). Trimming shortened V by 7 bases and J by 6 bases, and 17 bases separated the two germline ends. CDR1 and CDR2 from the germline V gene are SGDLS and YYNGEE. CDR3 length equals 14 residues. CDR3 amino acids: CASRTEGGGNEQFF. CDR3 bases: TGTGCCAGCCGGACCGAAGGGGGGGGCAATGAGCAGTTCTTC.

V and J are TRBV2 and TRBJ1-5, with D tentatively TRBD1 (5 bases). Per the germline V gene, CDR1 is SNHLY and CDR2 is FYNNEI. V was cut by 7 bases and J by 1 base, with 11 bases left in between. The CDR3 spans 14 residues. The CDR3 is CASTAGRSNQPQHF. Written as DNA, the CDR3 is TGTGCCAGCACCGCGGGACGAAGCAATCAGCCCCAGCATTTT.

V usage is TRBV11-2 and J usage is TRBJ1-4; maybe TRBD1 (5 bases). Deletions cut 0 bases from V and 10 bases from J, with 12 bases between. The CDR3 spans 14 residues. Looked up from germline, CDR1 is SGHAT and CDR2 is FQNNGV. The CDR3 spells CASSLDLGLGKLFF. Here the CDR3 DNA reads TGTGCCAGCAGCTTAGATTTGGGGCTGGGAAAACTGTTTTTT.

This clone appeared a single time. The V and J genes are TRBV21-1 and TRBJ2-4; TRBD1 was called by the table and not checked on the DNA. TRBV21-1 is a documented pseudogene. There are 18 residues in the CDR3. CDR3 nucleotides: TGTGCCAGCAGCAAAGGGGAAGGGGGCAAGTGGGCCAAAAACATTCAGTACTTC. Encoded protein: CASSKGEGGKWAKNIQYF.

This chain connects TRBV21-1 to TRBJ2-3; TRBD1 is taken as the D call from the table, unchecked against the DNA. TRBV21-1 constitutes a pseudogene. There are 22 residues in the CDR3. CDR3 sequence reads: CASSKVGADRGSTGGGPDTQYF. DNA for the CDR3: TGTGCCAGCAGCAAAGTAGGGGCTGATAGGGGATCGACAGGGGGCGGCCCAGATACGCAGTATTTT.

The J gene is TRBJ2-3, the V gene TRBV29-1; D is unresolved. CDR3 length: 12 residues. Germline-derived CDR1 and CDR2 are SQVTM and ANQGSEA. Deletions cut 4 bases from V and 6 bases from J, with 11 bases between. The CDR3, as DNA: TGCAGCGTTGTGGCCGGAGAGGATACGCAGTATTTT. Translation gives CSVVAGEDTQYF.

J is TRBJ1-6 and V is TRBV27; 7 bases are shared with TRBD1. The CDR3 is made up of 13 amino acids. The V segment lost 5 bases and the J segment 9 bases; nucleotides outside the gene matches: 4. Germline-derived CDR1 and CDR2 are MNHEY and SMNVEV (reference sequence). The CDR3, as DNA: TGTGCCAGCAGTATGACAGGGATTTCACCCCTCCACTTT. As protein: CASSMTGISPLHF.

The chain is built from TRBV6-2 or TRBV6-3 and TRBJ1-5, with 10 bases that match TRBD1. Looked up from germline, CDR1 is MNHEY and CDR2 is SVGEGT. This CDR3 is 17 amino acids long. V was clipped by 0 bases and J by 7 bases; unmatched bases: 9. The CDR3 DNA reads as TGTGCCAGCAGTTACTCTCCGGGACAGGGGAACGACCAGCCCCAGCATTTT. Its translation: CASSYSPGQGNDQPQHF.

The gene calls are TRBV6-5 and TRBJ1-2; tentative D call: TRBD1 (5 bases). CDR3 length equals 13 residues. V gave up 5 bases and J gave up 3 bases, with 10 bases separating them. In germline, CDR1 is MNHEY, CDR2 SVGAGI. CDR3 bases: TGTGCCAGCAGTCGGGGGACGGACTATGGCTACACCTTC. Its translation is CASSRGTDYGYTF.

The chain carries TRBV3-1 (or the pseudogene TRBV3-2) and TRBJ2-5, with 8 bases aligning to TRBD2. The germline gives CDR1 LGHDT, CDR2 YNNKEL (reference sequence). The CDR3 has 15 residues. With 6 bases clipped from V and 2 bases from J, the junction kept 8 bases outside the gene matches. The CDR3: CASSLPGTRQETQYF. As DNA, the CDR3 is TGTGCCAGCAGTCTACCTGGGACTAGGCAAGAGACCCAGTACTTC.

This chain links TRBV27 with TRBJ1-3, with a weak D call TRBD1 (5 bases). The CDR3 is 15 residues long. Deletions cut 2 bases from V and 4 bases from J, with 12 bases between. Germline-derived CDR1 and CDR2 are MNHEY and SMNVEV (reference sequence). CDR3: CASSLKPGFGNTIYF. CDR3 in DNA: TGTGCCAGCAGTTTAAAGCCAGGGTTCGGAAACACCATATATTTT.